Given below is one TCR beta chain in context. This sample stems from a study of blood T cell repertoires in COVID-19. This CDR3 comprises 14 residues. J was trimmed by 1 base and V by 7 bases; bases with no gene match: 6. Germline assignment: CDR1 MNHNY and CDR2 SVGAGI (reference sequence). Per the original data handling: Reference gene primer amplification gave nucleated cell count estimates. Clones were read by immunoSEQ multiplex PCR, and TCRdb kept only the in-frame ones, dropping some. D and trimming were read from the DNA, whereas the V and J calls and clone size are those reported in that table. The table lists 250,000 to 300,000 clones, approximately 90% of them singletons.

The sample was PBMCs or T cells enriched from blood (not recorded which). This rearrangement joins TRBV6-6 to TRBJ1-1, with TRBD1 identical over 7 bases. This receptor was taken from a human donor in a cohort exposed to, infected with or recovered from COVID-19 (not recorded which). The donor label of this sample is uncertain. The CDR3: CASIRGTANTEAFF. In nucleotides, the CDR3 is TGTGCCAGCATTAGAGGGACAGCGAACACTGAAGCTTTCTTT.